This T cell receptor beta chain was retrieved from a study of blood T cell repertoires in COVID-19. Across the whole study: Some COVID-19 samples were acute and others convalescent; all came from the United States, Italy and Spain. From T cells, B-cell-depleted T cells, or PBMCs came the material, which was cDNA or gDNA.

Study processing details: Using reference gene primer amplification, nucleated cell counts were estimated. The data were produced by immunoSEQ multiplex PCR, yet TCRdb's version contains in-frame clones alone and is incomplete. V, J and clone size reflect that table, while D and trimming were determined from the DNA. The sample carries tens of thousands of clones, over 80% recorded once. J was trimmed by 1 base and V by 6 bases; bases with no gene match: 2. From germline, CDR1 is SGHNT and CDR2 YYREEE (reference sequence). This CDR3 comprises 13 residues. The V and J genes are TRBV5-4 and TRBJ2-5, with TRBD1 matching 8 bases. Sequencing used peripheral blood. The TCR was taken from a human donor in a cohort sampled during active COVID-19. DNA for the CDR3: TGTGCCAGCACCACAGGGGGCCAAGAGACCCAGTACTTC. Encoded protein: CASTTGGQETQYF.